The clone carrying this T cell receptor beta chain was seen only once. The data stem from a study of blood T cell repertoires in COVID-19. At the level of the study: Sites in the United States, Italy and Spain provided acute and convalescent COVID-19 samples. PBMCs, B-cell-depleted T cells, or T cells provided the cDNA or gDNA that made up the material.

V was cut by 5 bases and J by 0 bases, with 14 bases left in between. The CDR3 extends over 16 amino acids. Germline V gene data show CDR1 as SNHLY and CDR2 as FYNNEI. The age range of participants was about 18 to 95 years, with residence in 20 to 25 US areas. Original processing notes: For nucleated cells, counts were estimated from reference gene primer amplification. The method was immunoSEQ multiplex PCR; TCRdb's version includes in-frame clones alone and lacks a portion of them. V and J calls and clone size are as listed in that table; D and trimming were resolved from the DNA. The table has more than 200,000 clones, 86% seen once.

This chain connects TRBV2 to TRBJ1-5; TRBD1 might be the D (6 bases). This clonotype originated in a man aged 35 to 55 who had recovered from COVID-19. The sample was PBMCs or T cells enriched from blood (not recorded which). CDR3 residues: CASSPTGFYSNQPQHF. DNA for the CDR3: TGTGCCAGCAGTCCGACAGGATTCTATAGCAATCAGCCCCAGCATTTT.